The 17 T cell receptor beta chains presented below share a single source sample, sequenced in a study of T cell responses to AZD1222 COVID-19 vaccine. Data came from immunoSEQ multiplex PCR; TCRdb stores just in-frame clones and leaves some out. The table shows under 150,000 clones, with around 91% occurring only once. Sequencing was performed on peripheral blood, taken 28 days after the second AZD1222 dose. The source of these receptors is an adult who received the AZD1222 COVID-19 vaccine.

The chain is built from TRBV28 and TRBJ1-1, with TRBD1 identical over 7 bases. V shed 5 bases, J shed 11 bases, and the junction held 8 bases outside the gene matches. Germline V CDR1 and CDR2: MDHEN, SYDVKM. The CDR3 runs 12 residues. The CDR3 nucleotides read TGTGCCAGCAGTCTCACAGGGGTGGGGGCTTTCTTT. Its translation is CASSLTGVGAFF.

The CDR3 coding sequence is TGTGCCAGCAGCCTAGGGGACAGGGATGACGAAAAACTGTTTTTT. This sequence encodes CASSLGDRDDEKLFF. The V gene is TRBV7-9, the J gene TRBJ1-4, with 9 positions matching TRBD1. V gave up 5 bases and J gave up 8 bases; unmatched junction bases: 9. Germline V gene lookup returns CDR1 SEHNR and CDR2 FQNEAQ (reference sequence). The CDR3 contains 15 residues. Full variable domain (rest looked up from reference TRBV7-9 and TRBJ1-4): DTGVSQNPRHKITKRGQNVTFRCDPISEHNRLYWYRQTLGQGPEFLTYFQNEAQLEKSRLLSDRFSAERPKGSFSTLEIQRTEQGDSAMYLCASSLGDRDDEKLFFGSGTQLSVL.

The chain links TRBV6-5 to TRBJ1-5, with D perhaps TRBD1 (5 bases). The CDR3 is 12 residues long. Germline V gene sequence: CDR1 MNHEY, CDR2 SVGAGI. Trimming took 6 bases from V and 3 from J, leaving 6 bases between them. The CDR3 DNA sequence: TGTGCCAGCAGAGGGGTCAATCAGCCCCAGCATTTT. This sequence encodes CASRGVNQPQHF.

This clone appeared a single time. The V call is TRBV12-5, the J call TRBJ2-5; D unresolved. Trimming removed 2 bases at V and 5 bases at J, with 12 bases between. Germline CDR1 and CDR2: LGHNT and FRNRAP. The CDR3 totals 14 residues. The CDR3 DNA sequence: TGTGCTAGTGGTTTGATGGCCGTCGGGGAGACCCAGTACTTC. Amino acids: CASGLMAVGETQYF.

The genes are TRBV19 and TRBJ2-4; 9 bases line up with TRBD1. The CDR3 extends over 18 amino acids. Germline assignment: CDR1 LNHDA and CDR2 SQIVND (reference sequence). After removal of 4 bases from V and 0 bases from J, the junction contained 10 bases not matched to a gene. The CDR3: CASSTVQGAYLAKNIQYF. Written as DNA, the CDR3 is TGTGCCAGTAGTACCGTACAGGGGGCCTACCTAGCCAAAAACATTCAGTACTTC.

This chain links TRBV14 with TRBJ1-6; 8 bases line up with TRBD1. V dropped 0 bases and J dropped 3; count of bases not matched to a gene: 10. This CDR3 has 19 residues. CDR1 is SGHDN and CDR2 is FVKESK in the germline V gene. CDR3 nucleotides: TGTGCCAGCAGCCAAGATCTCCCGGGACAGGTAAACTATAATTCACCCCTCCACTTT. This encodes CASSQDLPGQVNYNSPLHF.

As regards this clone: Compared with germline, one end of the junction differs, possibly owing to a read error. The CDR3 DNA follows: TGTGCCAGCAACCAAAGGGAGATCCAAGAGACCCAGTACTTC. Its translation is CASNQREIQETQYF. This chain connects TRBV3-1 (or the pseudogene TRBV3-2) to TRBJ2-5; perhaps TRBD2 as D (5 bases). From germline, CDR1 is LGHDT and CDR2 YNNKEL (reference sequence). CDR3 size: 14 residues.

The V call is TRBV30, the J call TRBJ1-1, with 7 bases that match TRBD1. The CDR3 length is 13 residues. The germline V gene encodes CDR1 GTSNPN and CDR2 SVGIG (reference sequence). With 3 bases clipped from V and 5 bases from J, the junction kept 6 bases outside the gene matches. The CDR3 DNA reads as TGTGCCTGGAGGACAGGGACGGGGACTGAAGCTTTCTTT. This gives the protein CAWRTGTGTEAFF.

The V call is TRBV11-3, the J call TRBJ2-1, with 8 bases that match TRBD2. Germline V gene data show CDR1 as SGHNT and CDR2 as YENEEA. Trimming took 0 bases from V and 3 from J; bases not matched to a gene: 7. The CDR3 runs 17 residues. As DNA, the CDR3 is TGTGCCAGCAGCTTAGATCGAGCGGGGGACCTCTACAATGAGCAGTTCTTC. This codes for CASSLDRAGDLYNEQFF.

The gene calls are TRBV5-5 and TRBJ2-1; 12 nucleotides align to TRBD2. The CDR3 runs to 18 residues. Germline trimming cut 2 bases from V and 0 bases from J; bases unmatched to any gene: 6. Germline V lookup: CDR1 SGHKS, CDR2 YYEKEE (reference sequence). In nucleotides, the CDR3 is TGTGCCAGCAGCTTCATAAGGACTAGCGGGGCCTCCTACAATGAGCAGTTCTTC. It encodes CASSFIRTSGASYNEQFF.

The chain combines TRBV5-5 with TRBJ2-7; D is unclear. The CDR3 runs to 13 residues. Deletions cut 1 base from V and 7 bases from J, with 12 bases between. Germline CDR1 reads SGHKS; CDR2 reads YYEKEE (reference sequence). In nucleotides, the CDR3 is TGTGCCAGCAGCTTGAACGGCTGGGGAGAGCAGTACGTC. This gives the protein CASSLNGWGEQYV.

The CDR3 here is CASSLGATGTGANVLTF. In nucleotides, the CDR3 is TGCGCCAGCAGCTTGGGGGCAACAGGGACTGGGGCCAACGTCCTGACTTTC. This sequence joins TRBV5-1 and TRBJ2-6; tentatively, D is TRBD1 (6 bases). From germline, CDR1 is SGHRS and CDR2 YFSETQ. V gave up 0 bases and J gave up 2 bases, with 12 bases separating them. This CDR3 is built from 17 residues.

The chain links TRBV6-2 or TRBV6-3 to TRBJ2-5; 13 nucleotides match TRBD2. The V gene's germline CDR1 is MNHEY and CDR2 SVGEGT. V lost 5 bases to trimming and J lost 2 bases; unmatched junction nucleotides: 2. The CDR3 is 15 amino acids. The CDR3 spells CASSQGLAGQETQYF. CDR3 bases: TGTGCCAGCAGTCAGGGACTAGCGGGGCAAGAGACCCAGTACTTC.

The CDR3 coding sequence is TGTGCCAGCAGCCTCCCTCAGGGAGCGGGCGGCTACACCTTC. Translating it yields CASSLPQGAGGYTF. The chain joins TRBV5-4 to TRBJ1-2, with D possibly TRBD1 on 5 matching bases. CDR3 length: 14 amino acids. In germline, CDR1 is SGHNT, CDR2 YYREEE (reference sequence). Between the trimmed V and J ends, which lost 4 bases and 8 bases, there was a span of 18 bases.

The chain recombines TRBV6-5 with TRBJ1-1, with D possibly matching TRBD1 (5 bases). The V end lost 0 bases, the J end lost 11 bases, and 13 bases lay between the germline ends. Germline V CDR1 and CDR2: MNHEY, SVGAGI. The CDR3 extends over 13 amino acids. The DNA of the CDR3 is TGTGCCAGCAGTTACTCGGGGGAGGGAAGGGCTTTCTTT. Its translation is CASSYSGEGRAFF.

The genes are TRBV3-1 (or the pseudogene TRBV3-2) and TRBJ1-6; D is ambiguous. This CDR3 contains 16 residues. Germline lookup yields CDR1 LGHDT and CDR2 YNNKEL (reference sequence). V shed 4 bases and J shed 5 bases, with 15 bases lying between them. The CDR3 DNA reads TGTGCCAGCAGCCCCCCAAACCCTCGAGATAATTCACCCCTCCACTTT. It encodes CASSPPNPRDNSPLHF.

The CDR3 coding sequence is TGTGCCAGCAGCTCGTACAGGGATACCTATAATTCACCCCTCCACTTT. Amino acid sequence: CASSSYRDTYNSPLHF. The gene calls are TRBV7-9 and TRBJ1-6; the D gene is possibly TRBD1 (6 bases). The CDR3 runs 16 residues. Deletions cut 4 bases from V and 2 bases from J, with 12 bases between. CDR1 and CDR2 from the germline V gene are SEHNR and FQNEAQ (reference sequence).